This T cell receptor (beta chain) was captured in a study of CD8+CD57+ T cells in acquired aplastic anemia. Study details: The study obtained an average of approximately 3 ug of DNA from sorted CD4+ and CD8+ cells.

This CDR3 is built from 14 residues. Trimming took off 5 bases at V and 4 bases at J, with 14 bases between the two ends. The germline V gene encodes CDR1 SGHVS and CDR2 FQNEAQ. Investigators profiled TCR beta VDJ and CDR3 from genomic DNA template. TCRdb reprocessed the reads with MiXCR, giving one entry per CDR3 protein. The table includes around 180,000 distinct CDR3 sequences, approximately 48% detected once. Study conclusions and caveats: CD8+ Simpson's diversity in patients was not significantly different from that in controls. Between patients and controls, approximately 29 CD8+ CDR3 sequences were found in common.

Patients sequenced had flow cytometry evidence of CD8+CD57+ cell expansion. Patients, without exception, had severe acquired aplastic anemia. For this clonotype: Its matching antigen is unknown.

Material for sequencing was sorted CD4+, CD8+, or CD8+CD57+ T cells (not recorded which) from PBMCs. The sequence derives from a human donor with aplastic anemia. This chain links TRBV7-8 with TRBJ2-5; D is possibly TRBD2 (6 bases). Here the CDR3 DNA reads TGTGCCAGCAGCGTGGTCAGGGAGGCAGAGACCCAGTACTTC. This codes for CASSVVREAETQYF.